This T cell receptor beta chain was captured in a study of Ad26.COV2.S vaccination and SARS-CoV-2 variants. At the level of the study: Once or twice, 56 days apart, Ad26.COV2.S was delivered intramuscularly. Regarding the study as a whole: Researchers reported similar non-spike TCR breadth in vaccine and placebo recipients.

Of note for this clone: The antigen is undetermined.

Specified treatment: approximately 18 received Ad26.COV2.S at low or high dose, single or two shots; about 5 received placebo; per-sample allocation not given. At day 63 after the first vaccine or placebo injection, samples were drawn. The assay was immunoSEQ multiplex PCR, and TCRdb's table has in-frame clones only and misses some. The sample yields 350,000 to 500,000 clones, 90% seen once. This TCR was sampled from a person between 18 and 60 years old who received the Ad26.COV2.S COVID-19 vaccine or a placebo. The starting material was peripheral blood, obtained in a trial of Ad26.COV2.S vaccine versus placebo.

The CDR3 loop is CASSEGVSGELFF. The CDR3 DNA sequence: TGTGCCAGCAGTGAAGGAGTTTCCGGGGAGCTGTTTTTT. J is TRBJ2-2 and V is TRBV2, with unresolved D. Germline CDR1 is SNHLY and CDR2 is FYNNEI. V was pared by 1 base and J by 6 bases, with 6 bases between. The CDR3 is made up of 13 amino acids.